The entry below gives a single T cell receptor (beta chain) sequence along with its context. No antigen is known for it. The data stem from a study of OX40 agonist ivuxolimab in advanced cancers. Study details: Ivuxolimab doses were 0.01, 0.1, 0.3, 1.5, 3 or 10 mg/kg every 2 weeks.

The data were produced by immunoSEQ multiplex PCR, yet TCRdb's version contains in-frame clones alone and is incomplete. The table records roughly 86,000 clones, approximately 91% of them present only once. Trimming removed 1 base at V and 6 bases at J, with 14 bases between. This CDR3 contains 15 residues. Germline CDR1 and CDR2: SGHRS and YFSETQ. Study-level findings and limits: Compared with others, partial responders at 0.1-3.0 mg/kg displayed clonal expansion among the lowest. Both blood CD4+ and CD8+ T cells showed clonal growth by week 6 at 0.1 to 3.0 mg/kg. The study found that CD8+ T cells averaged more expanded clones than CD4+.

This sample comprised CD4+ or CD8+ T cells sorted from blood, obtained in a trial of the OX40 agonist ivuxolimab. The clonotype was recovered from an adult with an advanced solid tumor such as melanoma, head and neck, liver or kidney cancer. This chain uses TRBV5-1 with TRBJ2-1; D might be TRBD2 (6 bases). Written as DNA, the CDR3 is TGCGCCAGCAGCTTGAGCGGCCAGGGAGGCAATGAGCAGTTCTTC. It specifies CASSLSGQGGNEQFF.